This T cell receptor beta chain derives from a study of identical twins. cDNA carried unique molecular identifiers, and a universal primer site was added by template switching. TCRdb re-analysed the 5' RACE reads in MiXCR, keeping a single row per CDR3 protein. The sample lists hundreds of thousands of distinct CDR3 sequences; 18% were seen once. The germline V gene has CDR1 LGHDT and CDR2 YNNKEL (reference sequence). V was clipped by 10 bases and J by 1 base, with 27 bases between them. The CDR3 spans 18 residues. The sample also formed part of further work on T cells expressing NK-cell markers. That paper notes: The authors sequenced eight donors, of whom seven were HCMV-seropositive and one was seronegative. Among CD8+ T cells from 5 to 7 donors, dominant NKG2C+ clonotypes accounted for about 1.0-7.0%. Certain NKG2C+ T cell clones were expanded, and their HCMV specificity remained unclear.

The sample taken for sequencing was PBMCs. The TCR originated in a young woman in good health. The chain uses TRBV3-1 and TRBJ2-3; D is undetermined. The CDR3 coding sequence is TGTGCCATCAGTTCCCCCAGCCAGTCGCTCCTGGGCACAGATACGCAGTATTTT. Translating gives CAISSPSQSLLGTDTQYF.